The 14 T cell receptor beta chains listed next were all sequenced from one sample in a study of identical twins. One entry per CDR3 protein results from TCRdb running MiXCR on the 5' RACE reads. The sample yields roughly 1.6 million distinct CDR3 sequences, 25% to 35% seen once. The sample taken for sequencing was cord blood. These receptors all stem from a newborn girl in good health.

The V gene is TRBV5-6, the J gene TRBJ2-7; the match to TRBD2 covers 7 bases. The CDR3 totals 15 residues. Germline V gene lookup returns CDR1 SGHDT and CDR2 YYEEEE. The junction had 5 bases not matched to a gene; V was cut back by 2 bases and J by 0 bases. The CDR3 loop is CASSFGAGDSYEQYF. The CDR3 DNA reads TGTGCCAGCAGCTTCGGGGCGGGAGACTCCTACGAGCAGTACTTC.

The CDR3 DNA reads TGCAGTGCTAGGAAGCTTGATCAGCCCCAGCATTTT. Amino acid sequence: CSARKLDQPQHF. The rearrangement joins TRBV20-1 to TRBJ1-5; D uncertain. V dropped 3 bases and J dropped 5 bases, with 8 bases sitting between them. CDR1 is DFQATT, CDR2 SNEGSKA, per germline (reference sequence). This CDR3 is built from 12 residues.

The sample holds many counts of this clonotype. For the CDR3, the DNA is TGTGCCAGCAGACTAGCGGGAGCAGATACGCAGTATTTT. Translating it yields CASRLAGADTQYF. The V gene is TRBV28, the J gene TRBJ2-3; 11 bases line up with TRBD2. Germline V lookup: CDR1 MDHEN, CDR2 SYDVKM. Trimming removed 6 bases from V and 4 bases from J; junction bases left unmatched: 0. This CDR3 spans 13 amino acids.

In its sample, this clonotype was seen a few times. The V gene is TRBV12-3 or TRBV12-4, the J gene TRBJ2-3; the D gene is possibly TRBD1 (6 bases). The CDR3 covers 14 residues. The V end was cut by 7 bases, the J end by 4 bases, with 15 bases between. The CDR3 region is CASTHVGGPDTQYF. In DNA form, the CDR3 reads TGTGCCAGCACCCATGTTGGGGGCCCAGATACGCAGTATTTT.

V is TRBV20-1 and J is TRBJ2-5, with 7 bases aligning to TRBD2. The CDR3 covers 16 residues. The trim removed 6 bases at V and 5 bases at J, leaving 18 bases unmatched. Germline V CDR1 and CDR2: DFQATT, SNEGSKA (reference sequence). The CDR3 DNA reads as TGCAGTGCCCAGCACAATACACGACTGGGAGGGGAGACCCAGTACTTC. It specifies CSAQHNTRLGGETQYF.

In its sample, this clonotype was seen a few times. The gene calls are TRBV11-3 and TRBJ2-3, with 9 bases that match TRBD1. Germline V gene sequence: CDR1 SGHNT, CDR2 YENEEA. The CDR3 is 16 residues long. The V gene end was trimmed by 0 bases and the J gene end by 0 bases; junction bases not matched to a gene: 1. CDR3 DNA: TGTGCCAGCAGCTTAGATGGGACAGGGAGCACAGATACGCAGTATTTT. It specifies CASSLDGTGSTDTQYF.

The sample holds many counts of this clonotype. V is TRBV5-1 and J is TRBJ1-2; D is uncertain. The germline V and J ends were trimmed by 0 bases and 0 bases, with 9 bases remaining between them. The germline V gene has CDR1 SGHRS and CDR2 YFSETQ. This CDR3 has 15 amino acids. As DNA, the CDR3 is TGCGCCAGCAGCTTGGAAGCGGGAGCTAACTATGGCTACACCTTC. Amino acids: CASSLEAGANYGYTF.

The CDR3 loop reads CASSLGTIRDTQYF. In DNA, the CDR3 is TGTGCCAGCAGCCTTGGGACTATAAGAGATACGCAGTATTTT. This sequence joins TRBV11-2 and TRBJ2-3; 7 bases line up with TRBD2. Per germline, CDR1 SGHAT and CDR2 FQNNGV. With V trimmed by 5 bases and J by 5 bases, 7 bases remained unmatched. The CDR3 runs 14 residues. The whole variable domain, remainder taken from reference TRBV11-2 and TRBJ2-3, is EAGVAQSPRYKIIEKRQSVAFWCNPISGHATLYWYQQILGQGPKLLIQFQNNGVVDDSQLPKDRFSAERLKGVDSTLKIQPAKLEDSAVYLCASSLGTIRDTQYFGPGTRLTVL.

The gene calls are TRBV20-1 and TRBJ2-3; D is possibly TRBD1 (6 bases). Trimming left V 5 bases short and J 1 base short, with 10 bases between. CDR3 size: 13 residues. In germline, CDR1 is DFQATT, CDR2 SNEGSKA (reference sequence). Here the CDR3 DNA reads TGCAGTGCTCCCGACAGGCGCACAGATACGCAGTATTTT. This codes for CSAPDRRTDTQYF.

Only a few counts were recorded for this clonotype. The genes are TRBV4-2 and TRBJ2-1; D is undetermined. The V end lost 2 bases, the J end lost 0 bases, and 8 bases lay between the germline ends. CDR1 is LGHNA, CDR2 YNFKEQ, per germline. The CDR3 contains 15 residues. The CDR3 DNA reads as TGTGCCAGCAGCCAAAGGGCGAGCTCCTACAATGAGCAGTTCTTC. It translates to CASSQRASSYNEQFF.

The V and J genes are TRBV6-1 and TRBJ2-2; 13 bases are shared with TRBD2. V shed 6 bases, J shed 2 bases, and the junction held 6 bases outside the gene matches. The CDR3 contains 17 residues. Germline assignment: CDR1 MNHNS and CDR2 SASEGT. The CDR3 sequence is CASSRTSGRINTGELFF. The CDR3 DNA reads TGTGCCAGCAGCCGGACTAGCGGGAGAATCAACACCGGGGAGCTGTTTTTT.

This rearrangement joins TRBV12-3 or TRBV12-4 to TRBJ2-7, with 9 positions matching TRBD1. Unmatched junction bases numbered 9, after V lost 7 bases and J lost 2 bases. This CDR3 is built from 15 residues. CDR3 bases: TGTGCCAGCACCCCAGGTGGGACAGGGACCTACGAGCAGTACTTC. It is translated as CASTPGGTGTYEQYF.

The chain joins TRBV5-1 to TRBJ2-6; D is undetermined. V was trimmed by 0 bases and J by 11 bases, leaving 15 bases between them. The CDR3 spans 15 residues. Germline values: CDR1 SGHRS, CDR2 YFSETQ. CDR3 nucleotide sequence: TGCGCCAGCAGCTTGGGGGCAGTTAAGGTCTACGTCCTGACTTTC. This codes for CASSLGAVKVYVLTF.

The chain uses TRBV9 and TRBJ2-1; 11 bases line up with TRBD2. The junction had 9 bases not matched to a gene; V was cut back by 4 bases and J by 9 bases. In germline, CDR1 is SGDLS, CDR2 YYNGEE. The CDR3 covers 15 residues. In DNA, the CDR3 is TGTGCCAGCAGCCTTAGCGGGAGGGCCTCCGGTGAGCAGTTCTTC. It translates to CASSLSGRASGEQFF.